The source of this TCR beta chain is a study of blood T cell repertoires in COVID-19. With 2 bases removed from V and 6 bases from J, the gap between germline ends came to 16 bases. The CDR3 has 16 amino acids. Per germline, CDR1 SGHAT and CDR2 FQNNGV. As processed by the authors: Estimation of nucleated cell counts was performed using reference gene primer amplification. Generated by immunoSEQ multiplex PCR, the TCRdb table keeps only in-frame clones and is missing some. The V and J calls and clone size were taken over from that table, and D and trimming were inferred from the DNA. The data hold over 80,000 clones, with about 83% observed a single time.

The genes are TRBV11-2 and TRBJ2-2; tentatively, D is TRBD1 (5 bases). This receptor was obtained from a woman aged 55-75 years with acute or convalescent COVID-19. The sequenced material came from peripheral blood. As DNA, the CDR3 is TGTGCCAGCAGCTTACTGCCAGGGATCAAGTCCGGGGAGCTGTTTTTT. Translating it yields CASSLLPGIKSGELFF.